This T cell receptor (beta chain) came from a study of blood T cell repertoires in COVID-19. The wider study: The origin of the acute and convalescent COVID-19 samples was the United States, Italy and Spain. Nucleic acid was either cDNA or gDNA, and it came from T cells, B-cell-depleted T cells, or PBMCs.

In terms of age and location, participants ranged from about 18 to 89 years and lived in roughly 22 US areas. It was within 2 weeks before study entry that exposed participants met a COVID-19 case. This clone was counted only a few times. Germline values: CDR1 MDHEN, CDR2 SYDVKM. Germline trimming cut 4 bases from V and 5 bases from J; bases unmatched to any gene: 10. The CDR3 runs 15 residues. Repertoires were generated with immunoSEQ multiplex PCR, while TCRdb's copy carries only in-frame clones and drops some. The sample holds approximately 200,000 clones, around 90% seen once. The V call is TRBV28, the J call TRBJ2-5; TRBD2 matches 7 bases. Specimen: PBMCs or T cells enriched from blood (not recorded which). This TCR was recovered from a woman aged 25 to 39 who had been exposed to COVID-19. The CDR3: CASSSDGGSYETQYF. The DNA of the CDR3 is TGTGCCAGCAGTTCAGACGGCGGGAGCTATGAGACCCAGTACTTC.